Below, 13 T cell receptor beta chains from the same sample are listed, as sequenced in a study of T cell responses to AZD1222 COVID-19 vaccine. Clones were sequenced by immunoSEQ multiplex PCR, and TCRdb holds only the in-frame ones, with some missing. The top ten clones hold about 2.5% of a sample with 150,000 or so clones, 80% to 95% of them seen once. The sequencing used peripheral blood, collected on day 0 of AZD1222 vaccination. These receptors were taken from an adult in good health.

This clone occurred a few times. The chain has TRBV18 and TRBJ1-6; D gene ambiguous. Trimming took 6 bases from V and 10 from J, leaving 22 bases between them. There are 16 residues in the CDR3. Germline lookup yields CDR1 KGHSH and CDR2 LQKENI. In nucleotides, the CDR3 is TGTGCCAGCTCTTACTCTGCGGGAGAGTCAGAGTCACCCCTCCACTTT. Encoded protein: CASSYSAGESESPLHF.

This sequence joins TRBV9 and TRBJ1-4, with D possibly matching TRBD1 (5 bases). CDR3 size: 15 residues. The V gene's germline CDR1 is SGDLS and CDR2 YYNGEE. Trimming removed 0 bases from V and 3 bases from J, with 9 bases in between. CDR3 DNA sequence: TGTGCCAGCAGCGTAGCAACAGGTTCTAATGAAAAACTGTTTTTT. Translation: CASSVATGSNEKLFF.

The chain uses TRBV5-4 and TRBJ2-2; tentatively, D is TRBD2 (5 bases). Germline V lookup: CDR1 SGHNT, CDR2 YYREEE (reference sequence). This CDR3 has 13 residues. With 4 bases removed from V and 2 bases from J, the gap between germline ends came to 6 bases. CDR3 region: CASSGGNTGELFF. The CDR3 DNA follows: TGTGCCAGCAGCGGAGGTAACACCGGGGAGCTGTTTTTT.

The V call is TRBV18, the J call TRBJ2-7; 12 positions agree with TRBD1. This CDR3 region has 15 residues. V was pared by 3 bases and J by 9 bases, with 9 bases of the junction left unmatched. In germline, CDR1 is KGHSH, CDR2 LQKENI. Here the CDR3 DNA reads TGTGCCAGCTCACCGGCCGGGACAGGGGGCGTTGGGCAGTACTTC. Translating it yields CASSPAGTGGVGQYF.

The chain joins TRBV29-1 to TRBJ2-1; TRBD1 agrees at 8 bases. The CDR3 extends over 14 amino acids. CDR1 is SQVTM, CDR2 ANQGSEA, per germline. V lost 3 bases, J lost 8 bases, and 9 bases stayed unmatched. For the CDR3, the DNA is TGCAGCGTTGAGCGGACAGGGTTAATATATGAGCAGTTCTTC. It yields the protein CSVERTGLIYEQFF.

About this clone itself: The identical CDR3 is also encoded by other nucleotide sequences in the sample. This chain connects TRBV3-1 (or the pseudogene TRBV3-2) to TRBJ1-2, with D uncertain. From germline, CDR1 is LGHDT and CDR2 YNNKEL (reference sequence). This CDR3 spans 13 amino acids. The V end lost 3 bases, the J end lost 4 bases, and 9 bases lay between the germline ends. The CDR3 spells CASSQAGPYGYTF. Here the CDR3 DNA reads TGTGCCAGCAGCCAGGCAGGACCCTATGGCTACACCTTC.

The chain couples TRBV5-6 to TRBJ1-5; no clear D gene. The germline gives CDR1 SGHDT, CDR2 YYEEEE. V lost 1 base, J lost 0 bases, and 11 bases lay in between. The CDR3 extends over 16 amino acids. This CDR3 is CASSLIGTYSNQPQHF. As DNA, the CDR3 is TGTGCCAGCAGCTTGATCGGTACCTATAGCAATCAGCCCCAGCATTTT. The variable domain in full, completed from reference TRBV5-6 and TRBJ1-5, reads DAGVTQSPTHLIKTRGQQVTLRCSPKSGHDTVSWYQQALGQGPQFIFQYYEEEERQRGNFPDRFSGHQFPNYSSELNVNALLLGDSALYLCASSLIGTYSNQPQHFGDGTRLSIL.

The genes are TRBV6-4 and TRBJ2-3; 11 nucleotides align to TRBD2. CDR1 MRHNA and CDR2 SNTAGT come from the germline V gene. With V trimmed by 6 bases and J by 6 bases, 11 bases remained unmatched. CDR3 length: 16 amino acids. CDR3 DNA sequence: TGTGCCAGCAGCCGAACACTAGCGGGAGTCAAGGATACGCAGTATTTT. Translated: CASSRTLAGVKDTQYF.

The J gene is TRBJ1-6, the V gene TRBV27, with D unclear. Germline CDR1 reads MNHEY; CDR2 reads SMNVEV (reference sequence). V lost 3 bases and J 2 bases, leaving 11 bases between the germline ends. The CDR3 has 16 residues. CDR3 nucleotide sequence: TGTGCCAGCAGTTTGAGTAGGATTCCCTATAATTCACCCCTCCACTTT. Protein product: CASSLSRIPYNSPLHF.

Here the CDR3 reads CASSLGSSGGVTDTQYF. In DNA form, the CDR3 reads TGCGCCAGCAGCTTGGGGTCTAGCGGAGGGGTAACAGATACGCAGTATTTT. The chain recombines TRBV5-1 with TRBJ2-3; 7 positions agree with TRBD2. Germline-derived CDR1 and CDR2 are SGHRS and YFSETQ. V was clipped by 0 bases and J by 3 bases; unmatched bases: 10. The CDR3 is made up of 17 amino acids. Full variable domain (rest looked up from reference TRBV5-1 and TRBJ2-3): KAGVTQTPRYLIKTRGQQVTLSCSPISGHRSVSWYQQTPGQGLQFLFEYFSETQRNKGNFPGRFSGRQFSNSRSEMNVSTLELGDSALYLCASSLGSSGGVTDTQYFGPGTRLTVL.

The chain uses TRBV7-9 and TRBJ1-1, with 12 bases aligning to TRBD1. This CDR3 is built from 16 residues. The germline CDR1 and CDR2 sequences are SEHNR and FQNEAQ (reference sequence). Unmatched junction bases numbered 5, after V lost 1 base and J lost 5 bases. CDR3 DNA sequence: TGTGCCAGCAGCTTAGACGGGACAGGGGGCCGGACTGAAGCTTTCTTT. Its translation: CASSLDGTGGRTEAFF.

The gene calls are TRBV4-1 and TRBJ1-5; no definite D call. The germline gives CDR1 MGHRA, CDR2 YSYEKL. Trimming took 3 bases from V and 6 from J, leaving 9 bases between them. There are 13 residues in the CDR3. This chain's CDR3 is CASSQRVRQPQHF. The CDR3 DNA sequence: TGCGCCAGCAGCCAGAGGGTCCGTCAGCCCCAGCATTTT.

The chain joins TRBV7-8 to TRBJ1-3, with D hard to call. With 5 bases removed from V and 7 bases from J, the gap between germline ends came to 9 bases. CDR3 size: 12 residues. The germline CDR1 and CDR2 sequences are SGHVS and FQNEAQ. Here the CDR3 reads CASSLLKNTIYF. CDR3 DNA sequence: TGTGCCAGCAGCCTTCTGAAGAACACCATATATTTT.